The sequence of this T cell receptor beta chain was determined in a study of blood T cell repertoires in COVID-19. Study-level information: The analysed material was cDNA or gDNA that came from T cells, B-cell-depleted T cells, or PBMCs.

Donors were grouped by their self-reported clinical history. Two negative PCRs, clearance, or symptom resolution were required of recovered Cohort 3 donors. Repertoires were generated with immunoSEQ multiplex PCR, while TCRdb's copy carries only in-frame clones and drops some. The repertoire holds about 430,000 clones, 85% to 90% seen once, with 0.9% to 1.2% in the top ten. The sequenced sample was PBMCs or T cells enriched from blood (not recorded which). The clonotype comes from a man under 40 who had recovered from COVID-19.

The CDR3 DNA reads as TGTGCCAGTAGTGCGTCCCCCGTGACAACCTCCTACAATGAGCAGTTCTTC. Encoded protein: CASSASPVTTSYNEQFF. The V call is TRBV19, the J call TRBJ2-1; D is uncertain. The CDR3 contains 17 residues. Trimming left V 5 bases short and J 0 bases short, with 17 bases between. Germline assignment: CDR1 LNHDA and CDR2 SQIVND (reference sequence).